This entry describes one T cell receptor beta chain. This entry belongs to a study of blood T cell repertoires in COVID-19. Study at large: COVID-19 samples, acute and convalescent, were from the United States, Italy and Spain.

Profiling relied on immunoSEQ multiplex PCR, and the TCRdb table lists in-frame clones only, not all of them. Of about 140,000 clones in the sample, 85% to 90% are singletons; the top ten hold approximately 10%. Trimming took 3 bases from V and 3 from J, leaving 8 bases between them. Germline assignment: CDR1 SNHLY and CDR2 FYNNEI. The CDR3 has 13 amino acids. This sequence was found in a man in his fifties with active or convalescent COVID-19. The sequenced material came from peripheral blood. V and J are TRBV2 and TRBJ1-1; D remains unclear. The DNA of the CDR3 is TGTGCCAGCAGTGAGTTAGAGGACACTGAAGCTTTCTTT. It translates to CASSELEDTEAFF.